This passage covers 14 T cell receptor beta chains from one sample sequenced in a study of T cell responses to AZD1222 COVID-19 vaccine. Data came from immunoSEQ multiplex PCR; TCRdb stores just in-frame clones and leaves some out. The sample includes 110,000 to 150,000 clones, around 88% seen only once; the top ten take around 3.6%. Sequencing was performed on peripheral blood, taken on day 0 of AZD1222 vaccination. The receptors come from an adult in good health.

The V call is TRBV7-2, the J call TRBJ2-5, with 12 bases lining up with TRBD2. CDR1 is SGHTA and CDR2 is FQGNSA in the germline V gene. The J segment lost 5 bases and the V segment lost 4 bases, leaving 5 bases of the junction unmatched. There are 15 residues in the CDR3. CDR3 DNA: TGTGCCAGCAGCTCGACTAGCGGGAGTGGTGAGACCCAGTACTTC. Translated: CASSSTSGSGETQYF.

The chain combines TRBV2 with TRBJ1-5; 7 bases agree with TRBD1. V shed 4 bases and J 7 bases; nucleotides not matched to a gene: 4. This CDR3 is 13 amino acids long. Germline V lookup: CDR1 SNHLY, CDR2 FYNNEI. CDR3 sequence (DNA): TGTGCCAGCAGTGCAGGGGGTAGGCAGCCCCAGCATTTT. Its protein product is CASSAGGRQPQHF.

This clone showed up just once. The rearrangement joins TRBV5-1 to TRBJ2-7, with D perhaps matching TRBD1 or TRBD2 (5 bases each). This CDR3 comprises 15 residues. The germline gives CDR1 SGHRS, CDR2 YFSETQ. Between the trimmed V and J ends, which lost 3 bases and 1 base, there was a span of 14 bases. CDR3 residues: CASSWGGRTSYEQYF. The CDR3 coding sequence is TGCGCCAGCAGCTGGGGCGGGCGGACTTCCTACGAGCAGTACTTC.

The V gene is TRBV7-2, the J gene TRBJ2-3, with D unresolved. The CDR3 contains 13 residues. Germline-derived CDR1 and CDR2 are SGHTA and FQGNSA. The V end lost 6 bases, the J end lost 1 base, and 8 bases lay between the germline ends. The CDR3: CASRTTGTDTQYF. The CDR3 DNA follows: TGTGCCAGCAGAACCACAGGCACAGATACGCAGTATTTT. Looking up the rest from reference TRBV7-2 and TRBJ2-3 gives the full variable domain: GAGVSQSPSNKVTEKGKDVELRCDPISGHTALYWYRQSLGQGLEFLIYFQGNSAPDKSGLPSDRFSAERTGGSVSTLTIQRTQQEDSAVYLCASRTTGTDTQYFGPGTRLTVL.

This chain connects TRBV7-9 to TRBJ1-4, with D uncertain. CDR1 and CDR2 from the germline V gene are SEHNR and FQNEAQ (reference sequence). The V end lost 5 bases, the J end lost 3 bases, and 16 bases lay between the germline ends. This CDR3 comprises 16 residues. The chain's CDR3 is CASSPIGNLANEKLFF. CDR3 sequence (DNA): TGTGCCAGCAGCCCGATTGGGAATCTAGCTAATGAAAAACTGTTTTTT.

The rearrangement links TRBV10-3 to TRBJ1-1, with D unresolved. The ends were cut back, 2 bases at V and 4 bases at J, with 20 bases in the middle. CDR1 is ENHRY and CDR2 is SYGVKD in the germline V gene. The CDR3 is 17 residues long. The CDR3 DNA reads TGTGCCATCAGTGAGATTGGACTACGTCGGGCGAGCACTGAAGCTTTCTTT. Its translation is CAISEIGLRRASTEAFF.

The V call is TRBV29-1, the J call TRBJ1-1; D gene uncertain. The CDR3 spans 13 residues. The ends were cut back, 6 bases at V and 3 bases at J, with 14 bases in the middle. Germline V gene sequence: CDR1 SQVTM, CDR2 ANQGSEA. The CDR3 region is CSVAGRPHTEAFF. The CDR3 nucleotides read TGCAGCGTGGCCGGGAGGCCCCACACTGAAGCTTTCTTT.

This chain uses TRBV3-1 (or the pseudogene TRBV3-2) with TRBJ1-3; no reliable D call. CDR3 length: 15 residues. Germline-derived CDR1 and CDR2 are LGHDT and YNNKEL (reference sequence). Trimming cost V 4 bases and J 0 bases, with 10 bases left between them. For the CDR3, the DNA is TGTGCCAGCAGCCCGACTCGTACCTCTGGAAACACCATATATTTT. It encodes CASSPTRTSGNTIYF.

The DNA for the CDR3 is TGTGCCAGCACTCGACAGAATTCACCCCTCCACTTT. Its protein is CASTRQNSPLHF. This chain joins TRBV7-2 and TRBJ1-6; D perhaps matches TRBD1 (5 bases). The CDR3 has 12 amino acids. From germline, CDR1 is SGHTA and CDR2 FQGNSA. The ends were cut back, 7 bases at V and 7 bases at J, with 8 bases in the middle.

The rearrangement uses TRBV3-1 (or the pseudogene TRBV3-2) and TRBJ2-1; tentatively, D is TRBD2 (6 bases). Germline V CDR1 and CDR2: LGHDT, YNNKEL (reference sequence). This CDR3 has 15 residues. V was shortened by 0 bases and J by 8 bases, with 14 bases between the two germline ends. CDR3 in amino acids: CASSQESSGGDEQFF. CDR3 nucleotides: TGTGCCAGCAGCCAAGAGTCTTCCGGAGGGGATGAGCAGTTCTTC.

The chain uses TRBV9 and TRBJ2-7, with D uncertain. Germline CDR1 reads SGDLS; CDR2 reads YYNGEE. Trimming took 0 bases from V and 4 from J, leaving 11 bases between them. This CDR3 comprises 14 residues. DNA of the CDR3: TGTGCCAGCAGCGTAGGGTTCAGAGGATACGAGCAGTACTTC. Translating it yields CASSVGFRGYEQYF.

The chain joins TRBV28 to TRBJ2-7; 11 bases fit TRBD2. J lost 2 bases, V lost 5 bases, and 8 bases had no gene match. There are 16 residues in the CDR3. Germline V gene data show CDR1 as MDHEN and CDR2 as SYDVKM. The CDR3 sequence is CASSGVGTSGTYEQYF. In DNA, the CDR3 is TGTGCCAGCAGTGGGGTCGGGACTAGCGGAACCTACGAGCAGTACTTC.

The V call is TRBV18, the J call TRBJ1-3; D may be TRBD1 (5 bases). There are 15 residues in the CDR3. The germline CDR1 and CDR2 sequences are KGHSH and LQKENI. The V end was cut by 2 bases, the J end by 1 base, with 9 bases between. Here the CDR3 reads CASSPVSGSGNTIYF. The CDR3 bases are TGTGCCAGCTCACCAGTGTCAGGGTCTGGAAACACCATATATTTT.

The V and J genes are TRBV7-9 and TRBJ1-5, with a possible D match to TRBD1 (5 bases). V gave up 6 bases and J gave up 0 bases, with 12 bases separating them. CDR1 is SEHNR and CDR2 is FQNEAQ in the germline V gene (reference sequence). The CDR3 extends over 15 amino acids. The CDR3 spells CASSRDGISNQPQHF. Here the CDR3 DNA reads TGTGCCAGCAGTCGGGACGGAATTAGCAATCAGCCCCAGCATTTT.